The sequence of this T cell receptor beta chain was determined in a study of blood T cells in healthy people across ages. Next came a second PCR, run for roughly 6 to 11 cycles, which used a sample-barcoded 5' primer along with a J-beta primer mix. TCRdb reanalysed the 5' RACE reads using MiXCR and keeps one entry per CDR3 protein. This sample yields hundreds of thousands of distinct CDR3 sequences, of which approximately 30% are seen a single time; 15% to 18% belongs to the top ten. Per the germline V gene, CDR1 is SGHRS and CDR2 is YFSETQ. This CDR3 is 15 amino acids long. As to this clonotype: A much larger clone lies a single base off, so this may be a read error.

This receptor was obtained from a woman older than 75 in good health. This chain links TRBV5-1 with TRBJ2-6; D is unresolved. Sample: blood. The CDR3 loop reads CASSLATPGTNVLTF. CDR3 coding DNA: TGCGCCAGCAGCTTGGCGACACCTGGGACCAACGTCCTGACTTTC.